This T cell receptor beta chain was obtained from a study of blood T cell repertoires in COVID-19. Germline CDR1 is SEHNR and CDR2 is FQNEAQ (reference sequence). V lost 5 bases to trimming and J lost 0 bases, with 14 bases between them. There are 15 residues in the CDR3. Original processing notes: Amplification of reference gene primers was used by the study to estimate nucleated cell counts. The assay was immunoSEQ multiplex PCR, and TCRdb's table has in-frame clones only and misses some. V and J calls plus clone size are reproduced from that table; the DNA served to infer D and trimming. This sample yields fewer than 200,000 clones, of which around 80% are seen a single time; about 4% belongs to the top ten.

The chain uses TRBV7-9 and TRBJ2-7, with D perhaps assigned TRBD1 or TRBD2 (5 bases each). The sample taken for sequencing was PBMCs or T cells enriched from blood (not recorded which). The TCR was taken from a woman in her fifties or sixties in a cohort exposed to, infected with or recovered from COVID-19 (not recorded which). The CDR3 coding sequence is TGTGCCAGCAGCCTAGGGGCGGGTAACTCCTACGAGCAGTACTTC. It translates to CASSLGAGNSYEQYF.